The 23 T cell receptor beta chains reported below all come from one sample, sequenced in a study of memory CD8 T cells in hepatitis C reinfection. Profiled with immunoSEQ multiplex PCR; TCRdb holds only in-frame clones, not every one. The table includes around 5,000 clones, about 91% detected once. The time point here: late/post reinfection, 12 to 24 weeks after detection. TCR sequencing was done directly ex vivo on sorted cells, without expansion in vitro. The specimen was naive CD8+ T cells sorted from blood. Receptor source: a man in his fifties with hepatitis C virus infection.

This clone was seen only a few times. The rearrangement uses TRBV5-4 and TRBJ2-7, with 9 bases fitting TRBD1. The CDR3 covers 14 residues. After removal of 4 bases from V and 3 bases from J, the junction contained 5 bases not matched to a gene. In germline, CDR1 is SGHNT, CDR2 YYREEE (reference sequence). In DNA, the CDR3 is TGTGCCAGCAGCAACCGGGACAGGGACTACGAGCAGTACTTC. It encodes CASSNRDRDYEQYF.

In this sample, this clone turned up once. The gene calls are TRBV7-9 and TRBJ1-2; D might be TRBD1 (5 bases). V was trimmed by 1 base and J by 8 bases, leaving 14 bases between them. Germline CDR1 is SEHNR and CDR2 is FQNEAQ (reference sequence). The CDR3 extends over 14 amino acids. CDR3 region: CASSLETDAYGYTF. CDR3 DNA sequence: TGTGCCAGCAGCTTAGAGACAGATGCTTACGGCTACACCTTC.

V usage is TRBV30 and J usage is TRBJ1-5; D is possibly TRBD1 (6 bases). The CDR3 extends over 13 amino acids. Germline-derived CDR1 and CDR2 are GTSNPN and SVGIG (reference sequence). Deletions cut 5 bases from V and 4 bases from J, with 12 bases between. CDR3 in amino acids: CAWADSDNQPQHF. For the CDR3, the DNA is TGTGCCTGGGCGGACAGCGATAATCAGCCCCAGCATTTT. Variable domain in full (rest from reference TRBV30 and TRBJ1-5): SQTIHQWPATLVQPVGSPLSLECTVEGTSNPNLYWYRQAAGRGLQLLFYSVGIGQISSEVPQNLSASRPQDRQFILSSKKLLLSDSGFYLCAWADSDNQPQHFGDGTRLSIL.

The chain carries TRBV28 and TRBJ1-1, with D tentatively TRBD1 (6 bases). CDR1 is MDHEN and CDR2 is SYDVKM in the germline V gene. The CDR3 runs 12 residues. V dropped 8 bases and J dropped 8 bases, with 15 bases sitting between them. In DNA, the CDR3 is TGTGCCAGCGGGTCAGGGGCCGAAGAAGCTTTCTTT. It yields the protein CASGSGAEEAFF.

J is TRBJ2-1 and V is TRBV11-2; D may be TRBD2 (6 bases). The CDR3 loop spans 19 amino acids. V lost 1 base to trimming and J lost 0 bases, with 19 bases between them. CDR1 is SGHAT, CDR2 FQNNGV, per germline. The CDR3 is CASSLGVVGSRPSYNEQFF. Here the CDR3 DNA reads TGTGCCAGCAGCTTAGGAGTGGTCGGGAGCAGGCCCTCCTACAATGAGCAGTTCTTC.

V is TRBV28 and J is TRBJ2-1; D is possibly TRBD2 (6 bases). There are 15 residues in the CDR3. Looked up from germline, CDR1 is MDHEN and CDR2 is SYDVKM. V was cut by 4 bases and J by 2 bases, with 12 bases left in between. The CDR3 coding sequence is TGTGCCAGCAGTTCGACTAGATCCCCCTACAATGAGCAGTTCTTC. This sequence encodes CASSSTRSPYNEQFF.

V usage is TRBV9 and J usage is TRBJ1-2; D is ambiguous. Trimming removed 2 bases from V and 4 bases from J, with 6 bases in between. Germline V gene data show CDR1 as SGDLS and CDR2 as YYNGEE. The CDR3 runs to 12 residues. In DNA form, the CDR3 reads TGTGCCAGCAGCGTGGCCCCCTATGGCTACACCTTC. Translation: CASSVAPYGYTF.

CDR3 sequence reads: CASSSGQEAFF. In nucleotides, the CDR3 is TGTGCCAGCAGCTCGGGACAGGAAGCTTTCTTT. The gene calls are TRBV7-9 and TRBJ1-1, with 7 bases matching TRBD1. The CDR3 runs 11 residues. CDR1 and CDR2 (germline): SEHNR, FQNEAQ (reference sequence). V lost 4 bases to trimming and J lost 8 bases; unmatched junction nucleotides: 1.

Comments on this clone: The junction shows a germline mismatch at one end, possibly a read error. The rearrangement uses TRBV7-7 and TRBJ2-3; 12 positions agree with TRBD2. The CDR3 is 14 amino acids. CDR1 and CDR2 from the germline V gene are SSHAT and FNYEAQ (reference sequence). CDR3 nucleotides: TGTGCTAGCAGACTAGCGGGAGGCACAGATACGCAGTATTTT. This codes for CASRLAGGTDTQYF.

This chain connects TRBV4-3 to TRBJ2-1; 9 positions match TRBD1. Germline trimming cut 4 bases from V and 6 bases from J; bases unmatched to any gene: 7. CDR3 length equals 15 residues. The V gene's germline CDR1 is LGHNA and CDR2 YSLEER. DNA for the CDR3: TGCGCCAGCAGCCCCGGGACAGGGTCGAGCAATGAGCAGTTCTTC. It is translated as CASSPGTGSSNEQFF.

This sequence joins TRBV14 and TRBJ2-5; TRBD2 matches 8 bases. The end of the DNA fits TRBJ2-7 better, so the J call may be wrong. Looked up from germline, CDR1 is SGHDN and CDR2 is FVKESK. The CDR3 runs to 15 residues. Written as DNA, the CDR3 is TGTGCCAGCAGCCAAGGACTAGCGATAACCTACGAGCAGTACTTC. Translating it yields CASSQGLAITYEQYF.

This chain joins TRBV5-3 and TRBJ2-3; 8 bases match TRBD1. TRBV5-3 is filed as an ORF, its function uncertain. V trimming: 3 bases; J trimming: 1 base; junction bases outside the gene matches: 4. CDR3 length equals 15 residues. CDR3 DNA sequence: TGTGCCAGAAGCTCGGACAGGGCGGGCACAGATACGCAGTATTTT. It codes for CARSSDRAGTDTQYF.

The J gene is TRBJ2-7, the V gene TRBV7-8; 7 bases align to TRBD1. The CDR3 is 16 residues long. V lost 0 bases to trimming and J lost 2 bases; unmatched junction nucleotides: 7. Looked up from germline, CDR1 is SGHVS and CDR2 is FQNEAQ. The CDR3 sequence: CASSLASQGFPYEQYF. The CDR3 DNA is TGTGCCAGCAGCTTAGCGTCACAGGGGTTCCCCTACGAGCAGTACTTC.

Only one count was recorded for this clone. The chain carries TRBV29-1 and TRBJ1-2; perhaps TRBD1 as D (6 bases). V lost 3 bases and J lost 7, with 15 bases in between. Per germline, CDR1 SQVTM and CDR2 ANQGSEA. The CDR3 contains 13 residues. The CDR3 DNA sequence: TGCAGCGTTGACCCAGGGGCTCCGGGTGGCTACACCTTC. Protein: CSVDPGAPGGYTF. Drawing the rest from reference TRBV29-1 and TRBJ1-2, the complete variable domain is SAVISQKPSRDICQRGTSLTIQCQVDSQVTMMFWYRQQPGQSLTLIATANQGSEATYESGFVIDKFPISRPNLTFSTLTVSNMSPEDSSIYLCSVDPGAPGGYTFGSGTRLTVV.

In this sample, this clone turned up a few times. The chain recombines TRBV9 with TRBJ1-4; D is ambiguous. The CDR3 is 16 residues long. Germline V gene data show CDR1 as SGDLS and CDR2 as YYNGEE. V was pared by 0 bases and J by 2 bases, with 11 bases between. CDR3 residues: CASSVEARATNEKLFF. The CDR3, as DNA: TGTGCCAGCAGCGTAGAGGCGAGGGCGACTAATGAAAAACTGTTTTTT.

V gene TRBV5-6 combines with J gene TRBJ2-5; D might be TRBD2 (7 bases). Trimming removed 1 base at V and 2 bases at J, with 15 bases between. Per the germline V gene, CDR1 is SGHDT and CDR2 is YYEEEE. The length of the CDR3 is 16 residues. The CDR3 sequence is CASSLQWEGVQETQYF. In DNA form, the CDR3 reads TGTGCCAGCAGCTTGCAGTGGGAGGGGGTTCAAGAGACCCAGTACTTC. Variable domain in full (rest from reference TRBV5-6 and TRBJ2-5): DAGVTQSPTHLIKTRGQQVTLRCSPKSGHDTVSWYQQALGQGPQFIFQYYEEEERQRGNFPDRFSGHQFPNYSSELNVNALLLGDSALYLCASSLQWEGVQETQYFGPGTRLLVL.

The chain recombines TRBV13 with TRBJ2-7; TRBD2 aligns across 9 bases. The J call may be incorrect, as the DNA end agrees better with TRBJ2-5. CDR1 is PRHDT and CDR2 is FYEKMQ in the germline V gene (reference sequence). The length of the CDR3 is 17 residues. For the CDR3, the DNA is TGTGCCAGCAGCTTAGGCAGCGGGGGGCGTGGGAAAGAGACCCAGTACTTC. Translation: CASSLGSGGRGKETQYF.

A few counts support this clone. This chain links TRBV27 with TRBJ2-1; unclear D gene. The germline gives CDR1 MNHEY, CDR2 SMNVEV (reference sequence). The germline V and J ends were trimmed by 6 bases and 6 bases, with 9 bases remaining between them. The CDR3 consists of 12 residues. CDR3 DNA sequence: TGTGCCAGCAGGCGCAGCGCCAATGAGCAGTTCTTC. This gives the protein CASRRSANEQFF.

The rearrangement uses TRBV27 and TRBJ2-6, with 8 bases lining up with TRBD1. The CDR3 loop spans 17 amino acids. Trimming took 5 bases from V and 2 from J; bases not matched to a gene: 8. Germline CDR1 MNHEY, CDR2 SMNVEV (reference sequence). CDR3 nucleotides: TGTGCCAGCAGTGCAAGACAGGGGCCCGCTGGGGCCAACGTCCTGACTTTC. Translation gives CASSARQGPAGANVLTF.

This chain joins TRBV9 and TRBJ2-2, with D possibly TRBD1 on 6 matching bases. Trimming stripped 0 bases from V and 4 bases from J, with 13 bases between. Germline V CDR1 and CDR2: SGDLS, YYNGEE. The CDR3 spans 16 residues. DNA for the CDR3: TGTGCCAGCAGCGTAGATGAGGCAGGGGTCACCGGGGAGCTGTTTTTT. This sequence encodes CASSVDEAGVTGELFF.

The chain joins TRBV7-9 to TRBJ2-3; 10 bases map to TRBD2. There are 16 residues in the CDR3. Looked up from germline, CDR1 is SEHNR and CDR2 is FQNEAQ (reference sequence). V shed 5 bases, J shed 1 base, and the junction held 6 bases outside the gene matches. CDR3 nucleotides: TGTGCCAGCAGCACGACCGGGACTAGCGGCACAGATACGCAGTATTTT. It encodes CASSTTGTSGTDTQYF.

The V and J genes are TRBV25-1 and TRBJ1-1, with 7 nucleotides matching TRBD1. The germline V gene encodes CDR1 MGHDK and CDR2 SYGVNS. The V gene end was trimmed by 2 bases and the J gene end by 7 bases; junction bases not matched to a gene: 4. The CDR3 is 13 amino acids. This CDR3 reads CASSEVRGIEAFF. The CDR3 DNA reads as TGTGCCAGCAGTGAAGTCAGGGGGATTGAAGCTTTCTTT.

This chain joins TRBV11-3 and TRBJ2-1; D is perhaps TRBD2 (6 bases). CDR1 and CDR2 from the germline V gene are SGHNT and YENEEA. CDR3 length equals 14 residues. V lost 5 bases and J lost 3, with 11 bases in between. CDR3 bases: TGTGCCAGCAGCCGGGGGTCAGACTACAATGAGCAGTTCTTC. This gives the protein CASSRGSDYNEQFF.